This T cell receptor beta chain came from a study of cytomegalovirus exposure and HLA in healthy donors. Overall study context: The same platform was used for the roughly 120 validation repertoires and the roughly 720 first-cohort repertoires, a later analysis reported. Study-level results: Reported results showed that the classifier diagnosed cytomegalovirus status with high specificity and sensitivity. Overall, about 160 TCR beta chains were annotated as cytomegalovirus-associated.

The donors were members of the validation cohort, which comprised roughly 130 subjects and was separate from the first cohort of around 700 subjects. Remarks on this clone: The antigen is undetermined.

Data came from immunoSEQ multiplex PCR; TCRdb stores just in-frame clones and leaves some out. The sample yields around 58,000 clones, roughly 89% seen once. Trimming removed 3 bases from V and 11 bases from J; junction bases left unmatched: 11. The germline CDR1 and CDR2 sequences are GTSNPN and SVGIG (reference sequence). CDR3 length equals 13 residues. The origin of this receptor is a woman under 30 in good health and CMV-seronegative. The chain couples TRBV30 to TRBJ1-1, with 8 bases matching TRBD1. Sample: PBMCs. The CDR3 DNA reads TGTGCCTGGAGGTGGACAGGGCCACAGCGGGCTTTCTTT. Translating gives CAWRWTGPQRAFF.